This is a list of T cell receptor beta chains from one sample in a study of T cell responses to AZD1222 COVID-19 vaccine. Assay used: immunoSEQ multiplex PCR; TCRdb lists only in-frame clones, some missing. The data show over 85,000 clones, approximately 90% seen once. The specimen was peripheral blood, collected on day 0 of AZD1222 vaccination. These receptors all stem from an adult in good health. CDR3s include the opening cysteine and the closing phenylalanine or tryptophan. The order of the fields is J gene, V gene, CDR3 length, CDR3 protein.

>TRBJ1-4|TRBV11-2|16
CASSSGQAATNEKLFF
>TRBJ2-7|TRBV7-2|15
CASSQTSGGAYEQYF
>TRBJ1-3|TRBV7-2|15
CASSDRVNSGNTIYF
>TRBJ2-2|TRBV5-4|17
CASSFGGGQGSTGELFF
>TRBJ2-7|TRBV11-1|13
CASTWDRGDEQYF
>TRBJ1-1|TRBV9|13
CASSLKDGTEAFF
>TRBJ2-4|TRBV28|14
CAIGDTVSKNIQYF
>TRBJ2-7|TRBV19|14
CASSIGGGSYEQYF
>TRBJ2-1|TRBV7-2|13
CASTPERDNEQFF
>TRBJ1-2|TRBV19|13
CASSIGRENGYTF
>TRBJ2-3|TRBV2|14
CASARVGVTDTQYF
>TRBJ1-1|TRBV9|16
CASSVVPVSQGTEAFF
>TRBJ1-3|TRBV3-1/TRBV3-2|17
CASSHASRGAVGNTIYF
>TRBJ2-7|TRBV5-1|13
CASSSDNRGEQYF
>TRBJ2-6|TRBV19|15
CASSTGWSGANVLTF
>TRBJ2-1|TRBV5-4|16
CASSSGLAGGYNEQFF
>TRBJ2-2|TRBV7-3|14
CASSATAYTGELFF
>TRBJ1-5|TRBV28|12
CASSWWGQPQHF
>TRBJ2-7|TRBV10-3|13
CAISPLPDYEQYF
>TRBJ2-5|TRBV7-8|15
CASSTTGGGGKTQYF
>TRBJ1-6|TRBV7-2|15
CASNRGSSYNSPLHF
>TRBJ1-5|TRBV6-5|14
CASSRQGNNQPQHF